This TCR beta chain was captured by sequencing in a study of OX40 agonist ivuxolimab in advanced cancers. Study-level background: Patients in the trial were receiving intravenous ivuxolimab every 2 weeks, at doses of 0.01 to 10 mg/kg.

J gave up 5 bases and V 1 base, and 14 bases lay outside the gene matches. This CDR3 has 19 residues. Germline CDR1 SGHTA, CDR2 FQGNSA. Regarding the study as a whole: Among the lowest peripheral clonal expansion occurred in 0.1-3.0 mg/kg partial responders. Expanded clones tended on average to be more numerous among CD8+ T cells than CD4+. Among the nonresponders, some also had low normalized T-cell clonal expansion.

Repertoires were generated with immunoSEQ multiplex PCR, while TCRdb's copy carries only in-frame clones and drops some. This table holds 7,000 to 9,500 clones, roughly 84% found once. Note on this clone: The antigen is undetermined.

The sample consisted of CD4+ or CD8+ T cells sorted from blood, taken in a trial of the OX40 agonist ivuxolimab. This clonotype was sampled from an adult with an advanced solid tumor such as melanoma, head and neck, liver or kidney cancer. The chain employs TRBV7-2 and TRBJ2-5, with TRBD2 matching 12 bases. CDR3 in DNA: TGTGCCAGCAGCTTAGTCAGCGTGCTAGCGGGAGGGCCGCGGGAGACCCAGTACTTC. Translated: CASSLVSVLAGGPRETQYF. The variable domain in full, with the rest retrieved from reference TRBV7-2 and TRBJ2-5, is GAGVSQSPSNKVTEKGKDVELRCDPISGHTALYWYRQSLGQGLEFLIYFQGNSAPDKSGLPSDRFSAERTGGSVSTLTIQRTQQEDSAVYLCASSLVSVLAGGPRETQYFGPGTRLLVL.